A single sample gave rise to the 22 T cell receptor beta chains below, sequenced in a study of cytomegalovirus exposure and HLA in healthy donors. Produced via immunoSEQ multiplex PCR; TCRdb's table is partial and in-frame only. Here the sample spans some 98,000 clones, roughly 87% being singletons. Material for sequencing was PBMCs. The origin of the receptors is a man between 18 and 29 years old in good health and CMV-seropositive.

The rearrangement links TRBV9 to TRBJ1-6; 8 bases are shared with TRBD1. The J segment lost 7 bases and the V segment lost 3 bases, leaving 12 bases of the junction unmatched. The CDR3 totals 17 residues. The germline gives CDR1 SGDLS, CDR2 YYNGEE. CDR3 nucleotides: TGTGCCAGCAGCGCCGGGAACAGGGGGTCGAGAAATTCACCCCTCCACTTT. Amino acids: CASSAGNRGSRNSPLHF.

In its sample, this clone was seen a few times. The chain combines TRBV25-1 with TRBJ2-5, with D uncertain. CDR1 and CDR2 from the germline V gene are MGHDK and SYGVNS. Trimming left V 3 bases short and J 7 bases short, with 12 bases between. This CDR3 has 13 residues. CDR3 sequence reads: CASSDRAIGTQYF. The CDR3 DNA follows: TGTGCCAGCAGTGATCGCGCCATCGGGACCCAGTACTTC.

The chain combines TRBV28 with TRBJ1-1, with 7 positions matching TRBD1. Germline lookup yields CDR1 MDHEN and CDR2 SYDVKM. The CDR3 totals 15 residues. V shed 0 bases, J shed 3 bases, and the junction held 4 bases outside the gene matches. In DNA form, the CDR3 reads TGTGCCAGCAGTTTATGGTCCGGACAGGACACTGAAGCTTTCTTT. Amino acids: CASSLWSGQDTEAFF. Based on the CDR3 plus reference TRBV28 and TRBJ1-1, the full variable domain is DVKVTQSSRYLVKRTGEKVFLECVQDMDHENMFWYRQDPGLGLRLIYFSYDVKMKEKGDIPEGYSVSREKKERFSLILESASTNQTSMYLCASSLWSGQDTEAFFGQGTRLTVV.

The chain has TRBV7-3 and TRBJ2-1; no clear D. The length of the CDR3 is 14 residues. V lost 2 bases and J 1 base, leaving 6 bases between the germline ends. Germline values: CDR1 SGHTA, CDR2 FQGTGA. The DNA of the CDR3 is TGTGCCAGCAGCTTAGGAGAGTCCTACAATGAGCAGTTCTTC. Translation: CASSLGESYNEQFF.

CDR3 in amino acids: CASSSRGTVLSYEQYF. The DNA of the CDR3 is TGTGCCAGCAGCTCACGGGGGACGGTGCTTTCCTACGAGCAGTACTTC. This chain links TRBV11-1 with TRBJ2-7, with a weak D call TRBD2 (6 bases). Germline values: CDR1 SGHAT, CDR2 FQDESV (reference sequence). This CDR3 has 16 amino acids. Trimming removed 4 bases from V and 1 base from J, with 17 bases in between.

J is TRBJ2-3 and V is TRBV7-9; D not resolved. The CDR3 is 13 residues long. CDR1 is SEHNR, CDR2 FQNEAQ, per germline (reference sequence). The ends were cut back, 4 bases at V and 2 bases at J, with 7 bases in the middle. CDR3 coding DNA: TGTGCCAGCAGCTCGCAGATCACAGATACGCAGTATTTT. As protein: CASSSQITDTQYF.

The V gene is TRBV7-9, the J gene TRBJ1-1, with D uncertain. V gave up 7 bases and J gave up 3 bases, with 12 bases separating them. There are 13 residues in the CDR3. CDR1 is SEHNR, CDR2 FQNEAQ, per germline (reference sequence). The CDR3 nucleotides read TGTGCCAGCACCAGTCTGTTGGACACTGAAGCTTTCTTT. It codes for CASTSLLDTEAFF.

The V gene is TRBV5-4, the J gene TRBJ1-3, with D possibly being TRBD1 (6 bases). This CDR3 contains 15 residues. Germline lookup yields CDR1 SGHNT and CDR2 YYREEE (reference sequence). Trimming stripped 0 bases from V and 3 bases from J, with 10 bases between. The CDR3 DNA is TGTGCCAGCAGCTTGGCAGGGGCTTATGGAAACACCATATATTTT. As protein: CASSLAGAYGNTIYF.

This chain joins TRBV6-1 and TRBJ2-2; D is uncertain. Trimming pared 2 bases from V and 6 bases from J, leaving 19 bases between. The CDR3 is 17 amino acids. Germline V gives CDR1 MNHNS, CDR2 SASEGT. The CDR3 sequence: CASSEPPVLYSSGELFF. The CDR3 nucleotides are TGTGCCAGCAGTGAACCGCCAGTCCTTTATAGCTCCGGGGAGCTGTTTTTT.

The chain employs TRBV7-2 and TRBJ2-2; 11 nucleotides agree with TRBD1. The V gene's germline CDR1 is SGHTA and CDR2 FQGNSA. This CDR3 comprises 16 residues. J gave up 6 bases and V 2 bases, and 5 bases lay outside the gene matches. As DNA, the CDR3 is TGTGCCAGCAGCTTACGAGGGGACAGGGGGGCCGGGGAGCTGTTTTTT. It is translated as CASSLRGDRGAGELFF.

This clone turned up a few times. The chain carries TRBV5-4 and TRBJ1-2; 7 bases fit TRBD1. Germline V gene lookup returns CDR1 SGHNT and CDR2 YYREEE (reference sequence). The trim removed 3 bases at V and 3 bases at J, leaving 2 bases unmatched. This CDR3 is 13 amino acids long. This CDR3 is CASSWGTDYGYTF. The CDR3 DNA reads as TGTGCCAGCAGCTGGGGGACAGACTATGGCTACACCTTC. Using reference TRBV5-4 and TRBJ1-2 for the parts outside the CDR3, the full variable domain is ETGVTQSPTHLIKTRGQQVTLRCSSQSGHNTVSWYQQALGQGPQFIFQYYREEENGRGNFPPRFSGLQFPNYSSELNVNALELDDSALYLCASSWGTDYGYTFGSGTRLTVV.

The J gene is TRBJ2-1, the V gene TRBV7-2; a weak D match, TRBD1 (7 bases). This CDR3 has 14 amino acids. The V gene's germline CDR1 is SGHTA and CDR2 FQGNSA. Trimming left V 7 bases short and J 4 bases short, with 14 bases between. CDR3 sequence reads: CASTKGAGYNEQFF. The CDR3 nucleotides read TGTGCCAGCACCAAGGGGGCGGGGTACAATGAGCAGTTCTTC.

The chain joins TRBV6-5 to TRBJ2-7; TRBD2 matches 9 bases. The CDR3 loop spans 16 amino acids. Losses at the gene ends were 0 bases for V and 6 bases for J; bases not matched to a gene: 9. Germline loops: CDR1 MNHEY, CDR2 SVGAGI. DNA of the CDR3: TGTGCCAGCAGTTACTCGTTGGCGGGAGGGCTTCGCGAGCAGTACTTC. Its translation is CASSYSLAGGLREQYF.

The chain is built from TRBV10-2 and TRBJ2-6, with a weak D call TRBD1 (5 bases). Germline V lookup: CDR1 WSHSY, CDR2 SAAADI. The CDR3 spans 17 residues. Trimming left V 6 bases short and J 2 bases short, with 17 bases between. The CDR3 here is CASSRATGSPGANVLTF. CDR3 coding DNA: TGCGCCAGCAGCAGGGCGACGGGCTCGCCTGGGGCCAACGTCCTGACTTTC.

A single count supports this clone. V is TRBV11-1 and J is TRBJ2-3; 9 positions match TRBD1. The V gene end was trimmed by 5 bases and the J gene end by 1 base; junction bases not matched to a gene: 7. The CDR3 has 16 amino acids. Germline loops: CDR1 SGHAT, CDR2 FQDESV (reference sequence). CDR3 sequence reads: CASSTSGTGRTDTQYF. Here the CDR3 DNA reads TGTGCCAGCAGCACCAGCGGGACAGGGCGCACAGATACGCAGTATTTT.

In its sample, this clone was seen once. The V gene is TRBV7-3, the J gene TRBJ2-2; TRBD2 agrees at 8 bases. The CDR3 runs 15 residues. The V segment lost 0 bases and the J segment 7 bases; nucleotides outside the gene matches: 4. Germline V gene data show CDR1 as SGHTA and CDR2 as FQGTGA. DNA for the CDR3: TGTGCCAGCAGCTTAACGAGCGGGGGTAACGGGGAGCTGTTTTTT. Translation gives CASSLTSGGNGELFF.

In DNA, the CDR3 is TGTGCCAGCAGTCCCGCCGCGGGCGGCCCCGGGGAGCTGTTTTTT. Translating gives CASSPAAGGPGELFF. The J gene is TRBJ2-2, the V gene TRBV25-1, with a possible D match to TRBD2 (5 bases). This CDR3 is built from 15 residues. The germline CDR1 and CDR2 sequences are MGHDK and SYGVNS. The V end lost 5 bases, the J end lost 6 bases, and 16 bases lay between the germline ends.

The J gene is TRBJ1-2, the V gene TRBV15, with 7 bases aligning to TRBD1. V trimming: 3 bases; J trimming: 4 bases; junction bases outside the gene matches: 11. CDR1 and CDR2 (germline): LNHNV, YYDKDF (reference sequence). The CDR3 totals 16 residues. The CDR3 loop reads CATSSERQGLTYGYTF. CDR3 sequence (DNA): TGTGCCACCAGCAGTGAAAGACAGGGATTGACCTATGGCTACACCTTC.

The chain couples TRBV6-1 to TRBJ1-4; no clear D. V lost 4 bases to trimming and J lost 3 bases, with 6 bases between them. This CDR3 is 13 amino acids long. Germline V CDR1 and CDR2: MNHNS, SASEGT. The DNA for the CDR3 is TGTGCCAGCAGTGGAGGGCCTAATGAAAAACTGTTTTTT. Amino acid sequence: CASSGGPNEKLFF.

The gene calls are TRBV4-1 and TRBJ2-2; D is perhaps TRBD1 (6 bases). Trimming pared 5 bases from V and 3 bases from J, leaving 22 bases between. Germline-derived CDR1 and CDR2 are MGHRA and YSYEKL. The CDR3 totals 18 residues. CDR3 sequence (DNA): TGCGCCAGCAGCTCCGGATTGGTTGTGGGACAAGACACCGGGGAGCTGTTTTTT. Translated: CASSSGLVVGQDTGELFF.

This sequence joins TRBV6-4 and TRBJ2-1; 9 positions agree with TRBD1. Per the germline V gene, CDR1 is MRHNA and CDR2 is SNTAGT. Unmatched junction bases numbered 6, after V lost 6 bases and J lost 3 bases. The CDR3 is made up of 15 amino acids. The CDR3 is CASSRDRDDYNEQFF. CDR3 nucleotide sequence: TGTGCCAGCAGCCGGGACAGGGACGACTACAATGAGCAGTTCTTC.

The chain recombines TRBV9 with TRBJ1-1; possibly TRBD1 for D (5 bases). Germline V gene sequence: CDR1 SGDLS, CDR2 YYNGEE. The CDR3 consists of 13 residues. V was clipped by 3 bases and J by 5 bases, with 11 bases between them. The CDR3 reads CASSGRGRTEAFF. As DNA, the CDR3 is TGTGCCAGCAGCGGGAGGGGTCGAACTGAAGCTTTCTTT.